The present T cell receptor beta chain was sequenced within a study of PD-L1 blockade in urothelial cancer. Whole-study context: Blood was evaluated 3 weeks (second dose) and 6 weeks after therapy began. Blood samples had a median of approximately 150,000 T cells.

V gave up 3 bases and J gave up 5 bases; unmatched junction bases: 7. There are 15 residues in the CDR3. CDR1 and CDR2 (germline): LNHNV, YYDKDF (reference sequence). Method: immunoSEQ multiplex PCR; TCRdb's copy keeps in-frame clones and lacks some. The repertoire holds roughly 63,000 clones, with 81% as singletons. As to time point: pretreatment peripheral blood. Urothelial carcinoma in patients was locally advanced or metastatic. The TCR was taken from a man aged 65 to 79 with urothelial cancer. This chain links TRBV15 with TRBJ2-5; 9 bases map to TRBD2. This specimen consisted of PBMCs, obtained around atezolizumab (anti-PD-L1) treatment. CDR3: CATSSLLAGQETQYF. CDR3 nucleotide sequence: TGTGCCACCAGCAGTCTTCTAGCGGGACAGGAGACCCAGTACTTC.